A selection of T cell receptor beta chains follows, all from one sample in a study of cytomegalovirus exposure and HLA in healthy donors. The assay was immunoSEQ multiplex PCR, and TCRdb's table has in-frame clones only and misses some. This sample has about 200,000 clones, with around 83% found just once. Sequencing was performed on PBMCs. The receptors come from a woman aged 50 to 60 in good health and CMV-seropositive. Each CDR3 is given with its conserved first and last residue. The order of the fields is clone size, V gene, D gene, J gene, CDR3 protein, CDR3 DNA. A D gene is named only where the DNA matches it firmly. Not every row has a clone size; where given, it reads once, few, many or a size class.

clone_size: .; v_call: TRBV5-4; d_call: TRBD1; j_call: TRBJ2-5; cdr3_aa: CASSNPDRSGTQYF; cdr3_nt: TGTGCCAGCAGCAACCCGGACAGGTCGGGGACCCAGTACTTC
clone_size: .; v_call: TRBV28; d_call: .; j_call: TRBJ2-7; cdr3_aa: CASSLGGVHEQYF; cdr3_nt: TGTGCCAGCAGCCTTGGAGGGGTCCACGAGCAGTACTTC
clone_size: .; v_call: TRBV27; d_call: .; j_call: TRBJ2-7; cdr3_aa: CASSLFPGSEQYF; cdr3_nt: TGTGCCAGCAGTTTATTCCCGGGGAGCGAGCAGTACTTC
clone_size: .; v_call: TRBV28; d_call: TRBD2; j_call: TRBJ2-4; cdr3_aa: CASSLSRLAGGPNIQYF; cdr3_nt: TGTGCCAGCAGTTTATCTCGGCTAGCGGGGGGGCCAAACATTCAGTACTTC
clone_size: .; v_call: TRBV9; d_call: .; j_call: TRBJ2-2; cdr3_aa: CASSVGLERNTGELFF; cdr3_nt: TGTGCCAGCAGCGTAGGGCTAGAACGGAACACCGGGGAGCTGTTTTTT
clone_size: .; v_call: TRBV7-9; d_call: TRBD1; j_call: TRBJ1-2; cdr3_aa: CSSSLALGGQGNYGYTF; cdr3_nt: TGTTCCAGCAGCTTAGCCCTGGGGGGACAGGGGAACTATGGCTACACCTTC
clone_size: .; v_call: TRBV2; d_call: .; j_call: TRBJ1-1; cdr3_aa: CASSYSPNTEAFF; cdr3_nt: TGTGCCAGCAGTTACTCCCCTAACACTGAAGCTTTCTTT
clone_size: few; v_call: TRBV28; d_call: TRBD2; j_call: TRBJ2-2; cdr3_aa: CASSSAGTSGNTGELFF; cdr3_nt: TGTGCCAGCAGTTCGGCCGGGACTAGCGGAAACACCGGGGAGCTGTTTTTT
clone_size: .; v_call: TRBV7-2; d_call: TRBD1; j_call: TRBJ1-2; cdr3_aa: CASSLRAGGDGYTF; cdr3_nt: TGTGCCAGCAGCTTAAGGGCAGGGGGCGATGGCTACACCTTC
clone_size: few; v_call: TRBV19; d_call: .; j_call: TRBJ2-5; cdr3_aa: CASSIGRRETQYF; cdr3_nt: TGTGCCAGTAGTATTGGCAGGAGGGAGACCCAGTACTTC
clone_size: .; v_call: TRBV10-1; d_call: TRBD1; j_call: TRBJ1-1; cdr3_aa: CASSESGTANTEAFF; cdr3_nt: TGCGCCAGCAGTGAGTCCGGGACAGCGAACACTGAAGCTTTCTTT
clone_size: .; v_call: TRBV7-8; d_call: .; j_call: TRBJ1-1; cdr3_aa: CASSSRANTEAFF; cdr3_nt: TGTGCCAGCAGCTCCAGGGCTAACACTGAAGCTTTCTTT
clone_size: .; v_call: TRBV7-9; d_call: .; j_call: TRBJ2-7; cdr3_aa: CASSLEGGGYYEQYF; cdr3_nt: TGTGCCAGCAGCTTGGAAGGGGGGGGTTACTACGAGCAGTACTTC
clone_size: .; v_call: TRBV29-1; d_call: .; j_call: TRBJ2-7; cdr3_aa: CSVLQDEQYF; cdr3_nt: TGCAGCGTCTTACAGGACGAGCAGTACTTC
clone_size: .; v_call: TRBV27; d_call: TRBD2; j_call: TRBJ2-3; cdr3_aa: CASSLAGVMADTQYF; cdr3_nt: TGTGCCAGCAGTTTAGCGGGAGTGATGGCAGATACGCAGTATTTT
clone_size: .; v_call: TRBV6-6; d_call: TRBD1; j_call: TRBJ2-7; cdr3_aa: CASRMGQTYEQYF; cdr3_nt: TGTGCCAGCAGAATGGGACAGACCTACGAGCAGTACTTC
clone_size: .; v_call: TRBV6-1; d_call: .; j_call: TRBJ2-3; cdr3_aa: CASSEWGGVTDTQYF; cdr3_nt: TGTGCCAGCAGTGAATGGGGCGGGGTCACAGATACGCAGTATTTT
clone_size: .; v_call: TRBV5-1; d_call: .; j_call: TRBJ1-1; cdr3_aa: CASSLGTEGTEAFF; cdr3_nt: TGCGCCAGCAGCCTGGGGACGGAGGGCACTGAAGCTTTCTTT
clone_size: .; v_call: TRBV7-2; d_call: .; j_call: TRBJ1-2; cdr3_aa: CASRLPDYGYTF; cdr3_nt: TGTGCCAGCAGGTTACCCGACTATGGCTACACCTTC
clone_size: .; v_call: TRBV28; d_call: TRBD1; j_call: TRBJ2-7; cdr3_aa: CASSIPGTGSSYEQYF; cdr3_nt: TGTGCCAGCAGTATACCCGGGACAGGAAGCTCCTACGAGCAGTACTTC
clone_size: .; v_call: TRBV7-9; d_call: .; j_call: TRBJ1-2; cdr3_aa: CASSLGVNSYTF; cdr3_nt: TGTGCCAGCAGCTTAGGAGTCAATTCCTACACCTTC
clone_size: .; v_call: TRBV10-3; d_call: .; j_call: TRBJ2-5; cdr3_aa: CAISERAEETQYF; cdr3_nt: TGTGCCATCAGTGAAAGAGCTGAAGAGACCCAGTACTTC
clone_size: .; v_call: TRBV27; d_call: TRBD2; j_call: TRBJ2-7; cdr3_aa: CASSYTSGSYEQYF; cdr3_nt: TGTGCCAGCAGTTATACTAGCGGCTCCTACGAGCAGTACTTC
clone_size: .; v_call: TRBV4-1; d_call: .; j_call: TRBJ1-6; cdr3_aa: CASSQGVYLNSPLHF; cdr3_nt: TGCGCCAGCAGCCAAGGCGTTTACCTGAATTCACCCCTCCACTTT
clone_size: .; v_call: TRBV7-9; d_call: TRBD1; j_call: TRBJ2-7; cdr3_aa: CASSANRGPGEQYF; cdr3_nt: TGTGCCAGCAGCGCCAACAGGGGGCCCGGCGAGCAGTACTTC
clone_size: few; v_call: TRBV7-2; d_call: TRBD1; j_call: TRBJ2-3; cdr3_aa: CASSLVGTGFPDTQYF; cdr3_nt: TGTGCCAGCAGCTTAGTAGGGACAGGGTTTCCAGATACGCAGTATTTT
clone_size: .; v_call: TRBV6-5; d_call: TRBD1; j_call: TRBJ1-1; cdr3_aa: CASREDRGGTEAFF; cdr3_nt: TGTGCCAGCAGAGAGGACAGGGGTGGGACTGAAGCTTTCTTT
clone_size: few; v_call: TRBV6-1; d_call: .; j_call: TRBJ1-3; cdr3_aa: CASSPTVAGNTIYF; cdr3_nt: TGTGCCAGCAGCCCGACAGTTGCGGGAAACACCATATATTTT
clone_size: .; v_call: TRBV19; d_call: .; j_call: TRBJ1-2; cdr3_aa: CASSIDLTGGPYGYTF; cdr3_nt: TGTGCCAGTAGTATAGATCTGACAGGAGGTCCCTATGGCTACACCTTC